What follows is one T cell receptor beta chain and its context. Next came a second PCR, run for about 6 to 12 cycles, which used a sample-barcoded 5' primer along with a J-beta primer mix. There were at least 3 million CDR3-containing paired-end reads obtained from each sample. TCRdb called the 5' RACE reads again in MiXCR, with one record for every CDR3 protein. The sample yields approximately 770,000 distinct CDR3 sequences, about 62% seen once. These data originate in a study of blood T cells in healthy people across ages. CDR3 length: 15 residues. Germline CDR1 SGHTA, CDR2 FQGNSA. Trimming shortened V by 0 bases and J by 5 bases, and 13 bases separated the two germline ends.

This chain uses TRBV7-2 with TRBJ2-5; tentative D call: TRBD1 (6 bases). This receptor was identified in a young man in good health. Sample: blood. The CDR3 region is CASSLAGTGPETQYF. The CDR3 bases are TGTGCCAGCAGCTTAGCGGGTACAGGGCCGGAGACCCAGTACTTC. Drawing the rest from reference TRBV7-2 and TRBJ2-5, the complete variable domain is GAGVSQSPSNKVTEKGKDVELRCDPISGHTALYWYRQSLGQGLEFLIYFQGNSAPDKSGLPSDRFSAERTGGSVSTLTIQRTQQEDSAVYLCASSLAGTGPETQYFGPGTRLLVL.